This record concerns one TCR beta chain sequence. Its antigen is not identified. This sample is drawn from a study of shared clonotypes between healthy human individuals. Study findings and constraints: Rarefaction showed sorted-subset sequencing was incomplete despite large depth.

Sequencing was performed with immunoSEQ multiplex PCR; in TCRdb, only in-frame clones are kept and a portion is missing. Of some 1,600,000 clones detected, 98% appear once; the ten largest clones hold around 0.45%. V lost 4 bases and J 0 bases, leaving 17 bases between the germline ends. The length of the CDR3 is 16 residues. Germline V CDR1 and CDR2: SGHRS, YFSETQ. This receptor was obtained from a man aged 30-40 years in good health. Sequenced: naive CD4+ T cells sorted from blood. Subset in this sample: CD45RA+ positively selected. The J gene is TRBJ2-7, the V gene TRBV5-1, with D perhaps matching TRBD1 or TRBD2 (5 bases each). The CDR3 DNA is TGCGCCAGCAGCACAGGATTCGGGACGGTCTCCTACGAGCAGTACTTC. It is translated as CASSTGFGTVSYEQYF. The variable domain in full, completed from reference TRBV5-1 and TRBJ2-7, reads KAGVTQTPRYLIKTRGQQVTLSCSPISGHRSVSWYQQTPGQGLQFLFEYFSETQRNKGNFPGRFSGRQFSNSRSEMNVSTLELGDSALYLCASSTGFGTVSYEQYFGPGTRLTVT.